This T cell receptor (delta chain) is drawn from a study of gamma-delta T cells after stem cell transplantation. TCRdb ran CATT on the RT-PCR reads. The sample consists of around 680 delta-chain clones, 55% to 65% of them appearing once. A word on this clone: The likely explanation is a read error, given a far larger clone one base away.

Trimming at V came to 3 bases and at J to 4 bases, leaving 20 bases not matched to a gene. Germline loops: CDR1 GEAIGNYY, CDR2 EKD. CDR3 size: 19 residues. What was sequenced was gamma-delta T cells. V usage is TRDV2 and J usage is TRDJ1; TRDD3 aligns across 9 bases. This sequence was found in a human donor. It is not recorded whose cells these are; they may come from a transplant donor. CDR3 sequence reads: CACDGVPTSGGSPVDKLIF. The CDR3 DNA is TGTGCCTGTGACGGGGTTCCTACGTCTGGGGGATCTCCGGTCGATAAACTCATCTTT.